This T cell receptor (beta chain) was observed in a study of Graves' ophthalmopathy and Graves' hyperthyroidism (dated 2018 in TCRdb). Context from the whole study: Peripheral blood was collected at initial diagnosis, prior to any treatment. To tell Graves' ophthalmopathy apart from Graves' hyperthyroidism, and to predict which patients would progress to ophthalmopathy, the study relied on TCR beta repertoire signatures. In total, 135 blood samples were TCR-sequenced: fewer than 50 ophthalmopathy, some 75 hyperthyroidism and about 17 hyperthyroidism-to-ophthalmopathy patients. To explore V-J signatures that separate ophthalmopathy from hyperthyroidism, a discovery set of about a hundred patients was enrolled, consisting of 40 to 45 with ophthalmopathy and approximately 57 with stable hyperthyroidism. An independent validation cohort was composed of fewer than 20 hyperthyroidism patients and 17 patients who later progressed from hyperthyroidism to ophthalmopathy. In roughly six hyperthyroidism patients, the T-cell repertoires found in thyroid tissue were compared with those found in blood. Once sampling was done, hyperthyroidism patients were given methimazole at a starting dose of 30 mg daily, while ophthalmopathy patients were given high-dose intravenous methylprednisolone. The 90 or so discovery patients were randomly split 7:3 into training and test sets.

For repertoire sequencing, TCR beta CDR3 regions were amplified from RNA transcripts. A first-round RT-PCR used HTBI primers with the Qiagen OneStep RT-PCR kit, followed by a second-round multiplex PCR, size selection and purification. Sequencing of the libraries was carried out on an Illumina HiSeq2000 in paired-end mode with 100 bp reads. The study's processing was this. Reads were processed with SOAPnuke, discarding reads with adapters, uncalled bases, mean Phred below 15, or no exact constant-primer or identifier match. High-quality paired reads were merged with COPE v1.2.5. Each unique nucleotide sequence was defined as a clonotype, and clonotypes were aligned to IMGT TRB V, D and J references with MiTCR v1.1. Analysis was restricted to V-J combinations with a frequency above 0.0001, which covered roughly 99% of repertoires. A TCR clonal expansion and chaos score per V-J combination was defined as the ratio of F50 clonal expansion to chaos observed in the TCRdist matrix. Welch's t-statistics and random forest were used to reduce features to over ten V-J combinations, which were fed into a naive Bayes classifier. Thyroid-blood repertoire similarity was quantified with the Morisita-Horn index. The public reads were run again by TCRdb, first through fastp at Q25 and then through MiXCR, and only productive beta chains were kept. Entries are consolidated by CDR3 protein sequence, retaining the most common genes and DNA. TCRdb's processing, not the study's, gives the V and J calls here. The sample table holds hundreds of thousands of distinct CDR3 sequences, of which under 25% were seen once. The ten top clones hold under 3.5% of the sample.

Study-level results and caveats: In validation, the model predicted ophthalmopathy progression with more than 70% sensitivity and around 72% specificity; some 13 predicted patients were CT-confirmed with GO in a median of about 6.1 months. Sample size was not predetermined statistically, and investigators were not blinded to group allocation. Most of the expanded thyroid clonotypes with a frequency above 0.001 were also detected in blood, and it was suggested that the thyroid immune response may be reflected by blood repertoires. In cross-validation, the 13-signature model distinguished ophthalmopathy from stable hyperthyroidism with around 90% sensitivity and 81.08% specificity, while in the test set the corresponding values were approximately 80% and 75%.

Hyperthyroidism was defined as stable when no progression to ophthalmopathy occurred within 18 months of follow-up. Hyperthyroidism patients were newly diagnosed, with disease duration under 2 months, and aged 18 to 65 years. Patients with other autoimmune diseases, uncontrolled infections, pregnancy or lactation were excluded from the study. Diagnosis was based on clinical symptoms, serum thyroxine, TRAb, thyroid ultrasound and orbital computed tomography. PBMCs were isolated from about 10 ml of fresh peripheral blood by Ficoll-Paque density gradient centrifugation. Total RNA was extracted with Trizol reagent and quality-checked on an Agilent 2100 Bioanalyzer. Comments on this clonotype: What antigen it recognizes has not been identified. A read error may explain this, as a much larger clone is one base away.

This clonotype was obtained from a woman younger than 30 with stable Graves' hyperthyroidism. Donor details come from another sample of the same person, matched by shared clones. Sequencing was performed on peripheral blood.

The base sequence is TGTGCCAGCAGTTACTCAACAGGGGATACCCAGTACTTC. This gives the protein CASSYSTGDTQYF. The chain employs TRBV6-2 or TRBV6-3 and TRBJ2-5, and 7 junction bases match TRBD1. Inclusive of the bounding cysteine and phenylalanine, the CDR3 is 13 residues long. Here the CDR3 DNA is all that survives: 39 bases in frame from base 1. Ends trimmed: V by 0 bases, J by 8 bases; bases unmatched to a gene: 3. CDR1 and CDR2, looked up from the germline V gene, are MNHEY and SVGEGT.